The 7 T cell receptor beta chains below were found in one sample sequenced in a study of T cell responses to AZD1222 COVID-19 vaccine (dated by TCRdb to the early 2020s). Taken with the paper, the label for time point translates to: about 28 days (+/-7) after the second vaccine dose. Library preparation employed the immunoSEQ multiplex PCR assay. TCRdb carries this immuneACCESS record with in-frame sequences only. Its versions omit some clonotypes, under half of them owing to an unresolved V gene in the studies checked, with the rest unexplained. This sample lists 75,000 to 90,000 clones; roughly 85% were detected once. The ten largest clonotypes hold about 3% of the sample. Specimen: peripheral blood, collected 28 days after the second AZD1222 dose. These receptor sequences come from an adult who received the AZD1222 COVID-19 vaccine.

V gene TRBV28 combines with J gene TRBJ1-6; D not resolved. Germline V lookup: CDR1 MDHEN, CDR2 SYDVKM. The CDR3 contains 14 residues. V lost 8 bases and J lost 2, with 10 bases in between. The CDR3 spells CASPARAYNSPLHF. CDR3 nucleotide sequence: TGTGCCAGCCCCGCGAGGGCCTATAATTCACCCCTCCACTTT.

The chain employs TRBV7-7 and TRBJ2-2; TRBD2 agrees at 9 bases. The V and J ends lost 6 bases and 6 bases, in that order; junction bases with no gene match: 8. Germline V gene sequence: CDR1 SSHAT, CDR2 FNYEAQ (reference sequence). CDR3 length: 15 amino acids. The CDR3 loop is CASRDTGTSSGELFF. CDR3 DNA sequence: TGTGCCAGCAGAGATACCGGGACTAGCTCCGGGGAGCTGTTTTTT.

The count of this clone is one. This chain uses TRBV28 with TRBJ1-2; 10 nucleotides line up with TRBD1. The CDR3 spans 13 residues. V trimming: 7 bases; J trimming: 6 bases; junction bases outside the gene matches: 5. Germline V gives CDR1 MDHEN, CDR2 SYDVKM. The CDR3 sequence is CASTHGTGDGYTF. CDR3 sequence (DNA): TGTGCCAGCACCCACGGGACAGGGGATGGCTACACCTTC.

The chain joins TRBV6-2 or TRBV6-3 to TRBJ2-3; no reliable D call. Between the trimmed V and J ends, which lost 2 bases and 0 bases, there was a span of 12 bases. The CDR3 consists of 16 residues. Germline V CDR1 and CDR2: MNHEY, SVGEGT. The CDR3 coding sequence is TGTGCCAGCAGTTACAGGGCAGTGACTAGCACAGATACGCAGTATTTT. Amino acids: CASSYRAVTSTDTQYF.

The chain is built from TRBV19 and TRBJ1-6, with 8 bases aligning to TRBD1. With V trimmed by 5 bases and J by 7 bases, 10 bases remained unmatched. The CDR3 runs to 16 residues. CDR1 is LNHDA, CDR2 SQIVND, per germline (reference sequence). Here the CDR3 DNA reads TGTGCCAGTAGTGTCCCTCAGGGGGCAGGGAATTCACCCCTCCACTTT. Translation gives CASSVPQGAGNSPLHF.

This chain joins TRBV19 and TRBJ2-1; 8 nucleotides match TRBD2. CDR1 is LNHDA and CDR2 is SQIVND in the germline V gene (reference sequence). The CDR3 loop spans 15 amino acids. Trimming at V came to 5 bases and at J to 4 bases, leaving 7 bases not matched to a gene. CDR3 amino acids: CASSPGLAEYNEQFF. CDR3 DNA sequence: TGTGCCAGTAGTCCTGGACTAGCAGAATACAATGAGCAGTTCTTC.

V gene TRBV6-2 or TRBV6-3 combines with J gene TRBJ2-2; D possibly corresponds to TRBD2 (7 bases). The V and J ends lost 4 bases and 4 bases respectively, with 19 bases between them. This CDR3 region has 17 residues. Per the germline V gene, CDR1 is MNHEY and CDR2 is SVGEGT. CDR3 nucleotides: TGTGCCAGCAGTTCTCCGGGAGGAGGGGGGATCACCGGGGAGCTGTTTTTT. Translated: CASSSPGGGGITGELFF.